These T cell receptor beta chains were read from a single sample in a study of CD8+ T cells in alopecia areata. Data came from immunoSEQ multiplex PCR; TCRdb stores just in-frame clones and leaves some out. The sample has approximately 210,000 clones, 60% seen once. Sequences were derived from CD4+ T cells sorted from blood, sampled at week 24, from a patient treated with tofacitinib. The receptors were gathered from a human donor with alopecia areata. Each CDR3 is given with its conserved first and last residue. A D gene is named only where the DNA matches it firmly. Not all rows give a size; the values are once, few, many and, for expanded clones, a class.

CDR3 DNA: TGTGCCAGTACCGATAGTAGGGGGTATGATTCACCCCTCCACTTT
CDR3 protein: CASTDSRGYDSPLHF
clone size: .
V gene: TRBV19
D gene: .
CDR3 length: 15
J gene: TRBJ1-6

CDR3 DNA: TGTGCCAGCAGCCGCGGGACTTTCAACACCGGGGAGCTGTTTTTT
CDR3 protein: CASSRGTFNTGELFF
clone size: few
V gene: TRBV5-5
D gene: .
CDR3 length: 15
J gene: TRBJ2-2

CDR3 DNA: TGTGCCAGCAGTTACCTGGGGACAGGGAATTCACCCCTCCACTTT
CDR3 protein: CASSYLGTGNSPLHF
clone size: .
V gene: TRBV6-5
D gene: TRBD1
CDR3 length: 15
J gene: TRBJ1-6

CDR3 DNA: TGCGCCAGCCAGAAAACAAATACAGGGAACACTGAAGCTTTCTTT
CDR3 protein: CASQKTNTGNTEAFF
clone size: .
V gene: TRBV5-1
D gene: .
CDR3 length: 15
J gene: TRBJ1-1

CDR3 DNA: TGTGCCTGGAGTGACCTCGGGGGAGGCTACACCTTC
CDR3 protein: CAWSDLGGGYTF
clone size: once
V gene: TRBV30
D gene: .
CDR3 length: 12
J gene: TRBJ1-2

CDR3 DNA: TGTGCCAGCAGCAGGAAGCGGGGGGGAGCGTACAATGAGCAGTTCTTC
CDR3 protein: CASSRKRGGAYNEQFF
clone size: few
V gene: TRBV11-1
D gene: TRBD2
CDR3 length: 16
J gene: TRBJ2-1

CDR3 DNA: TGTGCCAGCAGGGACCAGGGTACAGATACGCAGTATTTT
CDR3 protein: CASRDQGTDTQYF
clone size: .
V gene: TRBV6-5
D gene: .
CDR3 length: 13
J gene: TRBJ2-3

CDR3 DNA: TGTGCCAGCAGCTTTCGACAGCTTAGCACAGATACGCAGTATTTT
CDR3 protein: CASSFRQLSTDTQYF
clone size: .
V gene: TRBV7-2
D gene: .
CDR3 length: 15
J gene: TRBJ2-3

CDR3 DNA: TGTGCCAGCAGTTTGAGCGGGGGGGCAGGGAATGAGCAGTTCTTC
CDR3 protein: CASSLSGGAGNEQFF
clone size: .
V gene: TRBV27
D gene: TRBD2
CDR3 length: 15
J gene: TRBJ2-1

CDR3 DNA: TGCGCCAGCAGCCAAGGGACCCTTCCCGGGCGAGAGACCCAGTACTTC
CDR3 protein: CASSQGTLPGRETQYF
clone size: .
V gene: TRBV4-3
D gene: .
CDR3 length: 16
J gene: TRBJ2-5

CDR3 DNA: TGTGCCAGCAGCTCCCCAAGGGGAGTGGTCGGGGAGCTGTTTTTT
CDR3 protein: CASSSPRGVVGELFF
clone size: few
V gene: TRBV11-3
D gene: .
CDR3 length: 15
J gene: TRBJ2-2

CDR3 DNA: TGTGCCACCAGCAGAGTCGCCGGGACAGGAGCCTACGAGCAGTACTTC
CDR3 protein: CATSRVAGTGAYEQYF
clone size: few
V gene: TRBV15
D gene: TRBD1
CDR3 length: 16
J gene: TRBJ2-7

CDR3 DNA: TGTGCCAGCAGCCAAGTAGGGAGGCTGTTTTTT
CDR3 protein: CASSQVGRLFF
clone size: few
V gene: TRBV14
D gene: .
CDR3 length: 11
J gene: TRBJ2-2

CDR3 DNA: TGCAGCGTTAGTGAGAACTATGGCTACACCTTC
CDR3 protein: CSVSENYGYTF
clone size: .
V gene: TRBV29-1
D gene: .
CDR3 length: 11
J gene: TRBJ1-2

CDR3 DNA: TGCGCCAGCAGCTTGGGGCTCGACACCGGGGAGCTGTTTTTT
CDR3 protein: CASSLGLDTGELFF
clone size: .
V gene: TRBV5-1
D gene: .
CDR3 length: 14
J gene: TRBJ2-2

CDR3 DNA: TGTGCCTGGAGTGTACTAGCGGGGGGTCACGAGACCCAGTACTTC
CDR3 protein: CAWSVLAGGHETQYF
clone size: .
V gene: TRBV30
D gene: TRBD2
CDR3 length: 15
J gene: TRBJ2-5

CDR3 DNA: TGTGCCAGCAGTTTATCGGAGGACAGGTTCTATGGCTACACCTTC
CDR3 protein: CASSLSEDRFYGYTF
clone size: .
V gene: TRBV27
D gene: TRBD1
CDR3 length: 15
J gene: TRBJ1-2